This is a list of T cell receptor beta chains from one sample in a study of beta chain features in type 1 diabetes. Profiled with immunoSEQ multiplex PCR; TCRdb holds only in-frame clones, not every one. The top ten clones hold under 1.3% of a sample with roughly 290,000 clones, 8% of them seen once. Sequencing input: central memory CD4+ T cells from blood. The receptors here all came from a woman between 18 and 29 years old in good health. Each CDR3 is given with its conserved first and last residue.

TRBV25-1,TRBJ1-3,CASRDRGTGNTIYF
TRBV29-1,TRBJ1-1,CSVISYRGGNTEAFF
TRBV5-6,TRBJ2-7,CASSLGQGSYEQYF
TRBV7-8,TRBJ1-1,CASSLDGQGATEAFF
TRBV5-5,TRBJ2-5,CASSLREGETQYF
TRBV29-1,TRBJ1-1,CSVEGTVRAFF
TRBV11-2,TRBJ1-6,CASSLLQGNSPLHF
TRBV7-2,TRBJ2-6,CASSRDSSGANVLTF
TRBV19,TRBJ2-1,CASSTHTSGVYNEQFF
TRBV7-3,TRBJ2-1,CASSFRQGNNEQFF
TRBV7-2,TRBJ1-4,CASSYRQDYEKLFF
TRBV5-4,TRBJ2-3,CASSPGQPVGDTQYF
TRBV7-9,TRBJ2-3,CASSFNFGRTDTQYF
TRBV30,TRBJ2-2,CAWRDRKGGRNTGELFF
TRBV2,TRBJ2-7,CASRGQGSGEQYF
TRBV27,TRBJ2-1,CASSFAGRVDNEQFF
TRBV5-4,TRBJ2-2,CASTPRGGGAAGELFF
TRBV7-2,TRBJ2-3,CASSLRQTSTDTQYF
TRBV9,TRBJ1-2,CASSVGQGQTYGYTF
TRBV4-3,TRBJ2-2,CASSSGGTINTGELFF
TRBV18,TRBJ1-2,CASSPPYRVEGYTF
TRBV9,TRBJ2-7,CASSVAGHGGSYEQYF
TRBV14,TRBJ1-3,CASSQDGRRNTIYF
TRBV5-6,TRBJ1-3,CASSFRRNSGNTIYF
TRBV27,TRBJ2-1,CASSSRQGVNEQFF
TRBV28,TRBJ1-6,CASSLGRRNSPLHF
TRBV4-2,TRBJ2-6,CASSHDRSLSSGANVLTF
TRBV18,TRBJ2-7,CASSPDSLGEQYF
TRBV7-8,TRBJ2-2,CASSLWGTGELFF
TRBV11-2,TRBJ2-1,CASSLVFDAQSSYNEQFF
TRBV5-1,TRBJ2-2,CASTGRQGTGELFF
TRBV7-8,TRBJ2-5,CASSQSEYQETQYF
TRBV30,TRBJ1-1,CAWTLLLTNTEAFF
TRBV6-6,TRBJ2-1,CASSYQQGNEQFF
TRBV2,TRBJ1-3,CASRRQVSGNTIYF
TRBV15,TRBJ1-3,CATRRQGAGNTIYF
TRBV2,TRBJ1-2,CASSSTAPINYGYTF
TRBV5-4,TRBJ2-7,CASSLYGPMGGQGYSLEQYF
TRBV30,TRBJ1-1,CAQNTPTNTEAFF
TRBV5-1,TRBJ1-2,CASSLSTVGQGGDGYTF
TRBV2,TRBJ1-3,CASGGWAGNTIYF
TRBV5-4,TRBJ2-3,CASSRTSGGKGDTQYF
TRBV11-1,TRBJ1-1,CASSLRDGRNTEAFF
TRBV5-1,TRBJ2-2,CASSLAGTGPGELFF
TRBV7-2,TRBJ1-2,CASSLGVGGLYGYTF
TRBV5-4,TRBJ2-2,CASSLFTNTGELFF
TRBV10-3,TRBJ1-1,CAINDLNTEAFF
TRBV6-5,TRBJ1-2,CASRPRTGENGYTF
TRBV4-2,TRBJ2-7,CASSQVLGDPQRF
TRBV6-1,TRBJ2-3,CASSEAPVAGGTDTQYF
TRBV15,TRBJ1-6,CATSRDRRGRVGSPLHF
TRBV15,TRBJ2-1,CATSRDRTSGSNEQFF
TRBV7-3,TRBJ2-5,CASSLDFQETQYF
TRBV2,TRBJ2-3,CASYDPRASTDTQYF
TRBV7-8,TRBJ2-7,CASSSTGLSSEQYF
TRBV7-2,TRBJ1-5,CASSPNGNQPQHF
TRBV5-6,TRBJ2-1,CASSFGGRAGVSEQFF
TRBV5-6,TRBJ2-3,CASTEGWREGADTQYF
TRBV2,TRBJ1-1,CASSERRIEAFF
TRBV2,TRBJ2-1,CASSESLAGDNEQFF